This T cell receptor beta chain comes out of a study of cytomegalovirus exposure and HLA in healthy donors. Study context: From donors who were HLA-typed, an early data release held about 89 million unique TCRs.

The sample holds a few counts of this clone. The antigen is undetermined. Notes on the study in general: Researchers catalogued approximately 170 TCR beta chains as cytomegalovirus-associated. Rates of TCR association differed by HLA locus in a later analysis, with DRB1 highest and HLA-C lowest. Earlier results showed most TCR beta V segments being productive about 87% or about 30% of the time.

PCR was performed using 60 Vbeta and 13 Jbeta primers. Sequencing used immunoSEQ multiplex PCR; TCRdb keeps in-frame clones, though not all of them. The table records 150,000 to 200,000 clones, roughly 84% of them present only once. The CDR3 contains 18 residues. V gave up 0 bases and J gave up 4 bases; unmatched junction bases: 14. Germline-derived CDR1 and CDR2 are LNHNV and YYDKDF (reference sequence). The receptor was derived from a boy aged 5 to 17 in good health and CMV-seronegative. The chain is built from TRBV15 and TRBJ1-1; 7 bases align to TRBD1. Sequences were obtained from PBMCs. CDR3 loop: CATSREAGTATAFTEAFF. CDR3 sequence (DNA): TGTGCCACCAGCAGAGAGGCCGGGACAGCCACTGCGTTCACTGAAGCTTTCTTT.